The 7 T cell receptor beta chains listed next were all sequenced from one sample in a study of naive and memory T cell subsets. Study-level results: A few larger clonotypes appeared in naive repertoires, especially CD8, possibly memory cells re-expressing CD45RA.

Which antigens these TCRs recognize remains unknown. Two oligonucleotides, mixed equimolar, formed the beta constant-region primer covering TRBC1 and TRBC2. Ligated cDNA was amplified by four rounds of PCR with nested alpha and beta constant-region primers and SP2. TCRdb re-analysed the UMI-ligation and nested PCR reads in MiXCR, keeping a single row per CDR3 protein. Of around 140,000 distinct CDR3 sequences listed, approximately 20% are singletons. The sample consisted of naive CD8+ T cells from blood. The receptor source for this set is a human donor in good health.

This clonotype was observed a handful of times. The chain carries TRBV6-6 and TRBJ2-7; D ambiguous. Deletions cut 5 bases from V and 3 bases from J, with 20 bases between. The length of the CDR3 is 16 residues. Germline V CDR1 and CDR2: MNHNY, SVGAGI (reference sequence). The CDR3 loop reads CASSPWDLVPLYEQYF. DNA for the CDR3: TGTGCCAGCAGTCCCTGGGATCTCGTCCCCCTCTACGAGCAGTACTTC.

This chain links TRBV28 with TRBJ2-4; the D gene is possibly TRBD1 (6 bases). Trimming removed 6 bases at V and 12 bases at J, with 15 bases between. CDR1 is MDHEN, CDR2 SYDVKM, per germline. The CDR3 is made up of 12 amino acids. The CDR3 region is CASRTPGAAQYF. The CDR3 DNA is TGTGCCAGCAGAACCCCAGGGGCTGCTCAGTACTTC. The whole variable domain, filled in from reference TRBV28 and TRBJ2-4, reads DVKVTQSSRYLVKRTGEKVFLECVQDMDHENMFWYRQDPGLGLRLIYFSYDVKMKEKGDIPEGYSVSREKKERFSLILESASTNQTSMYLCASRTPGAAQYFGAGTRLSVL.

This CDR3 is CASSPTSYSYEQYF. CDR3 in DNA: TGTGCCAGCAGCCCCACTAGCTATTCCTACGAGCAGTACTTC. The V gene is TRBV27, the J gene TRBJ2-7, with D perhaps TRBD2 (6 bases). CDR3 length: 14 residues. V lost 6 bases and J lost 1, with 13 bases in between. Looked up from germline, CDR1 is MNHEY and CDR2 is SMNVEV (reference sequence).

The chain has TRBV12-3 or TRBV12-4 and TRBJ2-2; maybe TRBD1 (5 bases). V was cut by 5 bases and J by 0 bases, with 16 bases left in between. The CDR3 is 17 residues long. Here the CDR3 reads CASSILFPDTNTGELFF. The CDR3 bases are TGTGCCAGCAGTATATTGTTCCCGGACACGAACACCGGGGAGCTGTTTTTT.

This sequence joins TRBV6-5 and TRBJ2-1; TRBD2 matches 7 bases. CDR1 and CDR2 from the germline V gene are MNHEY and SVGAGI. The CDR3 contains 16 residues. The junction had 9 bases not matched to a gene; V was cut back by 2 bases and J by 5 bases. The CDR3 spells CASSYGEAGEHNEQFF. CDR3 DNA sequence: TGTGCCAGCAGTTACGGGGAGGCGGGAGAGCACAATGAGCAGTTCTTC.

This clonotype was observed a few times. V is TRBV2 and J is TRBJ2-1, with 11 bases aligning to TRBD2. Germline V CDR1 and CDR2: SNHLY, FYNNEI. J lost 3 bases, V lost 3 bases, and 1 base had no gene match. The CDR3 has 15 amino acids. The CDR3: CASSEGTSGYNEQFF. CDR3 in DNA: TGTGCCAGCAGTGAGGGGACTAGCGGCTACAATGAGCAGTTCTTC.

The chain joins TRBV28 to TRBJ2-1, with 9 bases matching TRBD2. With V trimmed by 6 bases and J by 6 bases, 12 bases remained unmatched. The CDR3 length is 16 residues. Germline V gene lookup returns CDR1 MDHEN and CDR2 SYDVKM. Here the CDR3 reads CASRDSGSARGNEQFF. The CDR3 nucleotides are TGTGCCAGCAGGGATAGCGGGAGTGCTCGAGGCAATGAGCAGTTCTTC.